The T cell receptor beta chain under discussion was sequenced for a study of shared clonotypes between healthy human individuals. This CDR3 is 15 amino acids long. Trimming took 0 bases from V and 0 from J, leaving 7 bases between them. The germline CDR1 and CDR2 sequences are SGDLS and YYNGEE. Sequencing used immunoSEQ multiplex PCR; TCRdb keeps in-frame clones, though not all of them. This table holds 2,100,000 or so clones, more than 90% found once. In regard to this clone: Its antigen is undetermined.

Study results and limitations: A generally larger estimated richness was seen in naive subsets than in memory subsets.

This sequence originates from a man younger than 35 in good health. Material: naive CD4+ T cells sorted from blood. Documented subset: CD45RA+ positively selected. The chain links TRBV9 to TRBJ1-3; the D gene is possibly TRBD1 (5 bases). The chain's CDR3 is CASSVGDHSGNTIYF. Written as DNA, the CDR3 is TGTGCCAGCAGCGTAGGGGACCACTCTGGAAACACCATATATTTT.